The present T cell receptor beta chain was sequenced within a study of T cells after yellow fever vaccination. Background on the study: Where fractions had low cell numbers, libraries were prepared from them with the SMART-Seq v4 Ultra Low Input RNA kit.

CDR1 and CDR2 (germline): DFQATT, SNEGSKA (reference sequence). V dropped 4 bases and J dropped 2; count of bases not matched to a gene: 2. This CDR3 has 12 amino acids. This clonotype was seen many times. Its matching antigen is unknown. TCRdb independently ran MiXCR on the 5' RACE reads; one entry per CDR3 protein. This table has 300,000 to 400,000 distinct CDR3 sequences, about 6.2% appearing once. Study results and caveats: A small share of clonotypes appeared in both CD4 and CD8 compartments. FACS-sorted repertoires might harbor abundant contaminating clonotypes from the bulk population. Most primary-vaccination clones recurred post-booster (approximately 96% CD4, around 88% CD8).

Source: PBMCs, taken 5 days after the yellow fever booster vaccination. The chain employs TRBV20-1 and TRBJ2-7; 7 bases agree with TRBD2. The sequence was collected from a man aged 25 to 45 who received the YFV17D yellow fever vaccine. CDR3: CSATGTTYEQYF. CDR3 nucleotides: TGCAGTGCTACCGGGACTACCTACGAGCAGTACTTC.